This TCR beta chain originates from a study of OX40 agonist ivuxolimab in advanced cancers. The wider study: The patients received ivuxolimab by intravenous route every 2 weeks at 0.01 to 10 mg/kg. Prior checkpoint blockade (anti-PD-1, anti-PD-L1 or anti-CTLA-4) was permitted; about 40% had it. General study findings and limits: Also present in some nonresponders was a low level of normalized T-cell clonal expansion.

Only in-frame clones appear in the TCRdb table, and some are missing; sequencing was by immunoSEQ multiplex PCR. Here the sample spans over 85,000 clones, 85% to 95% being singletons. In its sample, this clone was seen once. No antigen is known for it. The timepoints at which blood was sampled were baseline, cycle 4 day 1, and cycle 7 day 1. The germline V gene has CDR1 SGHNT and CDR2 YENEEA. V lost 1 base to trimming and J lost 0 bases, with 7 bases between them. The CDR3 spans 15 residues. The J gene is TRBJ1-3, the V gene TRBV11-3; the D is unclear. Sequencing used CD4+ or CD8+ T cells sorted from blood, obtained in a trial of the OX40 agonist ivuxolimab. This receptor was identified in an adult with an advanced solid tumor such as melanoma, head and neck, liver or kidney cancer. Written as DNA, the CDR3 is TGTGCCAGCAGCTTAGGGTGGCGCTCTGGAAACACCATATATTTT. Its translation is CASSLGWRSGNTIYF.